These 18 T cell receptor beta chains originate from one sample sequenced in a study of CD8 T cells in ankylosing spondylitis (dated by TCRdb to the late 2010s). Overall study outcomes, separate from this receptor: Blood from ankylosing spondylitis patients appeared to be characterized by a TCR beta motif made up of under ten highly homologous amino acid variants.

Library prep was done by 5' RACE. TCRdb names Illumina HiSeq 2500 as the instrument used. The raw public reads went through TCRdb reprocessing: fastp at Q25, MiXCR clone calling, in-frame beta chains kept. Every CDR3 protein is listed once, alongside the most common genes and DNA of its rows. The sample data list 500,000 to 650,000 distinct CDR3 sequences, and 5.3% of these were observed just once. Under 4.5% of the sample is held by the ten biggest clonotypes. These receptors have no identified antigens. The source material was blood, either unsorted or a sorted T cell fraction (not recorded which). These receptors all stem from a male donor with ankylosing spondylitis.

At least ten counts were recorded for this clonotype. The chain combines TRBV29-1 with TRBJ2-7, with TRBD2 as a possible D gene (6 bases). The V end was cut by 4 bases, the J end by 10 bases, with 11 bases between. The CDR3 runs 10 residues. CDR1 is SQVTM and CDR2 is ANQGSEA in the germline V gene. CDR3 nucleotide sequence: TGCAGCGTTGCGGGGACTGTTCAGTACTTC. Its translation: CSVAGTVQYF.

In its sample, this clonotype was seen many times. The chain couples TRBV20-1 to TRBJ2-7; D call uncertain. V was cut by 6 bases and J by 2 bases, with 20 bases left in between. There are 15 residues in the CDR3. Germline V gene sequence: CDR1 DFQATT, CDR2 SNEGSKA (reference sequence). The CDR3 region has the DNA TGCAGTGCCCTTAAGGTCGATAGTCCTCCCTACGAGCAGTACTTC. Translated: CSALKVDSPPYEQYF.

At least ten counts were recorded for this clonotype. The CDR3 is CASSPTAGPTEAFF. CDR3 coding DNA: TGTGCCAGCAGCCCTACGGCAGGCCCTACTGAAGCTTTCTTT. The genes are TRBV7-9 and TRBJ1-1; no definite D call. This CDR3 region has 14 residues. Trimming cost V 5 bases and J 5 bases, with 15 bases left between them. Germline CDR1 reads SEHNR; CDR2 reads FQNEAQ (reference sequence).

This clonotype was picked up many times. The chain joins TRBV6-2 or TRBV6-3 to TRBJ1-2, with D maybe TRBD1 (5 bases). V was shortened by 5 bases and J by 8 bases, with 18 bases between the two germline ends. The CDR3 is 14 residues long. CDR1 MNHEY and CDR2 SVGEGT come from the germline V gene. CDR3 bases: TGTGCCAGCAGTCAACTGGGACGTCCGTCCGGCTACACCTTC. Its protein product is CASSQLGRPSGYTF.

This clonotype was detected many times. The gene calls are TRBV7-2 and TRBJ2-2, with D perhaps TRBD2 (5 bases). Per the germline V gene, CDR1 is SGHTA and CDR2 is FQGNSA. Trimming removed 5 bases from V and 4 bases from J, with 14 bases in between. The CDR3 has 15 amino acids. This CDR3 reads CASSPAGRSTGELFF. CDR3 nucleotide sequence: TGTGCCAGCAGCCCGGCGGGCCGAAGCACCGGGGAGCTGTTTTTT.

The DNA for the CDR3 is TGTGCCAGCAGCCCGTCAAGGACTAGCTTTTCCTACGAGCAGTACTTC. Encoded protein: CASSPSRTSFSYEQYF. This sequence joins TRBV7-2 and TRBJ2-7; TRBD2 agrees at 8 bases. With V trimmed by 5 bases and J by 1 base, 10 bases remained unmatched. This CDR3 contains 16 residues. From germline, CDR1 is SGHTA and CDR2 FQGNSA. Supplemented by reference TRBV7-2 and TRBJ2-7, the full variable domain reads GAGVSQSPSNKVTEKGKDVELRCDPISGHTALYWYRQSLGQGLEFLIYFQGNSAPDKSGLPSDRFSAERTGGSVSTLTIQRTQQEDSAVYLCASSPSRTSFSYEQYFGPGTRLTVT.

This clonotype was detected ten times or more. V gene TRBV4-1 combines with J gene TRBJ2-7; 9 nucleotides agree with TRBD2. J gave up 1 base and V 4 bases, and 2 bases lay outside the gene matches. The CDR3 runs 14 residues. Germline values: CDR1 MGHRA, CDR2 YSYEKL. The CDR3 loop is CASSLSGGSYEQYF. The CDR3 DNA is TGCGCCAGCAGCCTTAGCGGGGGTTCCTACGAGCAGTACTTC.

This clonotype has at least ten counts. V usage is TRBV7-9 and J usage is TRBJ2-1, with 8 bases matching TRBD2. After removal of 10 bases from V and 9 bases from J, the junction contained 8 bases not matched to a gene. The CDR3 consists of 12 residues. Germline V gene data show CDR1 as SEHNR and CDR2 as FQNEAQ (reference sequence). The CDR3 reads CATLTRGGEQFF. The CDR3 nucleotides read TGTGCCACACTCACCCGGGGGGGTGAGCAGTTCTTC.

This clonotype has ten or more counts. The chain is built from TRBV10-3 and TRBJ2-7, with 10 nucleotides matching TRBD2. V lost 6 bases and J lost 2; bases outside the gene matches: 7. The CDR3 runs to 15 residues. Looked up from germline, CDR1 is ENHRY and CDR2 is SYGVKD. In nucleotides, the CDR3 is TGTGCCATCAGGGAGCGGGAGGGTGGTCCCTACGAGCAGTACTTC. Amino acid sequence: CAIREREGGPYEQYF.

At least ten counts were recorded for this clonotype. J is TRBJ2-5 and V is TRBV10-3; tentative D call: TRBD2 (6 bases). V dropped 5 bases and J dropped 0 bases, with 10 bases sitting between them. The length of the CDR3 is 14 residues. Germline CDR1 and CDR2: ENHRY and SYGVKD. The CDR3 sequence: CAISSGGDQETQYF. The DNA of the CDR3 is TGTGCCATCAGTTCTGGCGGGGACCAAGAGACCCAGTACTTC.

This clonotype was seen at least ten times. The V and J genes are TRBV10-1 and TRBJ2-3; D gene uncertain. The V gene's germline CDR1 is WNHNN and CDR2 SYGVQD (reference sequence). This CDR3 contains 13 residues. Trimming removed 2 bases at V and 6 bases at J, with 9 bases between. CDR3: CASSEDFTDTQYF. DNA for the CDR3: TGCGCCAGCAGTGAGGATTTTACGGATACGCAGTATTTT.

This clonotype has a count of ten or more. V gene TRBV5-1 combines with J gene TRBJ1-1, with TRBD1 matching 7 bases. The germline V gene has CDR1 SGHRS and CDR2 YFSETQ. The CDR3 has 15 amino acids. V gave up 0 bases and J gave up 7 bases; unmatched junction bases: 9. CDR3 in amino acids: CASSLAGGQLIEAFF. For the CDR3, the DNA is TGCGCCAGCAGCTTGGCCGGGGGACAGCTAATTGAAGCTTTCTTT. The whole variable domain, remainder taken from reference TRBV5-1 and TRBJ1-1, is KAGVTQTPRYLIKTRGQQVTLSCSPISGHRSVSWYQQTPGQGLQFLFEYFSETQRNKGNFPGRFSGRQFSNSRSEMNVSTLELGDSALYLCASSLAGGQLIEAFFGQGTRLTVV.

This clonotype appeared many times. The chain links TRBV7-9 to TRBJ2-1; 7 bases align to TRBD2. Germline lookup yields CDR1 SEHNR and CDR2 FQNEAQ (reference sequence). Losses at the gene ends were 3 bases for V and 6 bases for J; bases not matched to a gene: 11. The CDR3 is 16 residues long. The chain's CDR3 is CASSFPVSGMGNEQFF. The CDR3 region has the DNA TGTGCCAGCAGCTTCCCCGTAAGCGGGATGGGCAATGAGCAGTTCTTC.

In its sample, this clonotype was seen many times. This chain links TRBV11-2 with TRBJ1-2, with D unresolved. The CDR3 covers 13 residues. Trimming left V 4 bases short and J 7 bases short, with 13 bases between. CDR1 and CDR2 from the germline V gene are SGHAT and FQNNGV. The CDR3: CASSSQLRAGYTF. The CDR3 coding sequence is TGTGCCAGCAGCTCCCAGCTCCGGGCTGGCTACACCTTC.

This clonotype was seen repeatedly, ten times or more. J is TRBJ2-1 and V is TRBV24-1; D is unclear. The CDR3 loop spans 16 amino acids. The V end lost 0 bases, the J end lost 8 bases, and 16 bases lay between the germline ends. Germline values: CDR1 KGHDR, CDR2 SFDVKD. CDR3 sequence (DNA): TGTGCCACCAGTGATTTGGAATACGAATCCCGGGATGAGCAGTTCTTC. Amino acids: CATSDLEYESRDEQFF.

This clonotype was found many times. The rearrangement links TRBV9 to TRBJ2-1; TRBD1 is a possible D gene (6 bases). The CDR3 loop spans 16 amino acids. CDR1 is SGDLS, CDR2 YYNGEE, per germline. V gave up 0 bases and J gave up 2 bases, with 12 bases separating them. CDR3 sequence: CASSVGGQGTYNEQFF. The CDR3 bases are TGTGCCAGCAGCGTAGGGGGGCAGGGTACCTACAATGAGCAGTTCTTC.

This clonotype was seen ten or more times. The CDR3 spells CSARDIYEQYF. CDR3 sequence (DNA): TGCAGTGCTAGAGACATATACGAGCAGTACTTC. J is TRBJ2-7 and V is TRBV20-1; D is unclear. Germline CDR1 DFQATT, CDR2 SNEGSKA (reference sequence). Trimming pared 0 bases from V and 4 bases from J, leaving 4 bases between. The CDR3 sequence is 11 residues long.

This clonotype was seen a few times. The rearrangement uses TRBV9 and TRBJ2-2; D is ambiguous. Germline-derived CDR1 and CDR2 are SGDLS and YYNGEE. The CDR3 length is 12 residues. The V and J ends lost 3 bases and 6 bases respectively, with 6 bases between them. CDR3 nucleotides: TGTGCCAGCAGCGCCGACGCCGGGGAGCTGTTTTTT. It specifies CASSADAGELFF.